Presented here are 24 T cell receptor beta chains from one specimen sequenced in a study of cytomegalovirus exposure and HLA in healthy donors. PCR employed 60 Vbeta and 13 Jbeta primers. This table comes from immunoSEQ multiplex PCR, and its TCRdb copy is limited to in-frame clones, with some not included. Seen here are around 150,000 clones, over 50% observed once, and the top ten hold about 1.5%. The sequenced material came from PBMCs. The receptor source for this set is a human donor in good health.

The chain has TRBV10-3 and TRBJ2-3; D gene unclear. Trimming took 5 bases from V and 0 from J, leaving 6 bases between them. Germline-derived CDR1 and CDR2 are ENHRY and SYGVKD. The CDR3 has 13 amino acids. The CDR3 DNA reads as TGTGCCATCAGTCAGACAAGCACAGATACGCAGTATTTT. This encodes CAISQTSTDTQYF.

Only a few counts were recorded for this clone. CDR3 nucleotide sequence: TGTGCCAGCAGCCGGGAGCTTGACTACGAGCAGTACTTC. Translating gives CASSRELDYEQYF. This sequence joins TRBV14 and TRBJ2-7, with a possible D match to TRBD2 (5 bases). V was clipped by 4 bases and J by 3 bases, with 10 bases between them. The V gene's germline CDR1 is SGHDN and CDR2 FVKESK. CDR3 length: 13 residues. The whole variable domain, remainder taken from reference TRBV14 and TRBJ2-7, is EAGVTQFPSHSVIEKGQTVTLRCDPISGHDNLYWYRRVMGKEIKFLLHFVKESKQDESGMPNNRFLAERTGGTYSTLKVQPAELEDSGVYFCASSRELDYEQYFGPGTRLTVT.

This chain uses TRBV5-1 with TRBJ2-1; 7 bases fit TRBD2. Trimming removed 5 bases from V and 0 bases from J; junction bases left unmatched: 11. This CDR3 contains 17 residues. The V gene's germline CDR1 is SGHRS and CDR2 YFSETQ. CDR3: CASSSNASGGSYNEQFF. The CDR3 DNA is TGCGCCAGCAGTTCGAATGCTAGCGGAGGCTCCTACAATGAGCAGTTCTTC.

The chain carries TRBV19 and TRBJ2-7; 7 bases fit TRBD2. CDR1 and CDR2 (germline): LNHDA, SQIVND (reference sequence). The CDR3 consists of 13 residues. The V gene end was trimmed by 5 bases and the J gene end by 6 bases; junction bases not matched to a gene: 7. The CDR3 loop is CASSAQTSTEQYF. CDR3 nucleotides: TGTGCCAGTAGTGCCCAGACTAGCACCGAGCAGTACTTC.

This sequence joins TRBV19 and TRBJ2-5, with unresolved D. This CDR3 has 12 amino acids. The V and J ends lost 5 bases and 7 bases respectively, with 11 bases between them. Germline lookup yields CDR1 LNHDA and CDR2 SQIVND (reference sequence). Written as DNA, the CDR3 is TGTGCCAGTAGTGAATCCTCGGGGACCCAGTACTTC. It yields the protein CASSESSGTQYF.

This clone came up a few times. The chain employs TRBV5-1 and TRBJ2-7; D possibly corresponds to TRBD2 (5 bases). The ends were cut back, 4 bases at V and 1 base at J, with 18 bases in the middle. Germline V lookup: CDR1 SGHRS, CDR2 YFSETQ. The CDR3 covers 16 residues. The CDR3 sequence: CASSQGGLSQSYEQYF. As DNA, the CDR3 is TGCGCCAGCAGCCAAGGTGGACTGTCGCAATCCTACGAGCAGTACTTC.

J is TRBJ2-6 and V is TRBV4-1; 8 nucleotides agree with TRBD2. After removal of 0 bases from V and 1 base from J, the junction contained 8 bases not matched to a gene. This CDR3 spans 19 amino acids. The V gene's germline CDR1 is MGHRA and CDR2 YSYEKL. CDR3 loop: CASSQDRAGEFSGANVLTF. The CDR3 coding sequence is TGCGCCAGCAGCCAAGATAGAGCGGGAGAATTTTCTGGGGCCAACGTCCTGACTTTC.

The V call is TRBV27, the J call TRBJ1-6; no clear D gene. The CDR3 consists of 12 residues. CDR1 is MNHEY and CDR2 is SMNVEV in the germline V gene (reference sequence). V was trimmed by 3 bases and J by 7 bases, leaving 4 bases between them. The chain's CDR3 is CASSFPNSPLHF. In DNA form, the CDR3 reads TGTGCCAGCAGTTTTCCGAATTCACCCCTCCACTTT.

The chain recombines TRBV4-1 with TRBJ2-1; 8 nucleotides agree with TRBD2. V dropped 7 bases and J dropped 4; count of bases not matched to a gene: 6. The CDR3 is made up of 14 amino acids. Germline loops: CDR1 MGHRA, CDR2 YSYEKL. The CDR3 spells CASTGASGYNEQFF. DNA for the CDR3: TGCGCCAGCACTGGGGCTAGCGGGTACAATGAGCAGTTCTTC.

The chain joins TRBV7-9 to TRBJ2-7; D is ambiguous. The CDR3 contains 14 residues. V lost 3 bases to trimming and J lost 2 bases, with 11 bases between them. The germline gives CDR1 SEHNR, CDR2 FQNEAQ (reference sequence). DNA of the CDR3: TGTGCCAGCAGCTTTTTCCCTACGACCTACGAGCAGTACTTC. The encoded protein is CASSFFPTTYEQYF. Drawing the rest from reference TRBV7-9 and TRBJ2-7, the complete variable domain is DTGVSQNPRHKITKRGQNVTFRCDPISEHNRLYWYRQTLGQGPEFLTYFQNEAQLEKSRLLSDRFSAERPKGSFSTLEIQRTEQGDSAMYLCASSFFPTTYEQYFGPGTRLTVT.

The chain joins TRBV6-5 to TRBJ1-2; D unclear. Trimming removed 6 bases at V and 6 bases at J, with 17 bases between. The germline V gene encodes CDR1 MNHEY and CDR2 SVGAGI. The CDR3 extends over 14 amino acids. The CDR3: CASRGGRDQDGYTF. The CDR3 nucleotides are TGTGCCAGCAGGGGAGGGAGAGATCAGGATGGCTACACCTTC.

The chain has TRBV5-1 and TRBJ2-3; 10 bases match TRBD1. V was pared by 4 bases and J by 1 base, with 3 bases of the junction left unmatched. The CDR3 loop spans 15 amino acids. Looked up from germline, CDR1 is SGHRS and CDR2 is YFSETQ. CDR3 nucleotides: TGCGCCAGCAGCGGCGGACAGGGGGGCACAGATACGCAGTATTTT. This translates into CASSGGQGGTDTQYF.

In this sample, this clone turned up a few times. J is TRBJ2-1 and V is TRBV7-2, with 9 nucleotides matching TRBD2. This CDR3 spans 13 amino acids. Germline V gives CDR1 SGHTA, CDR2 FQGNSA. Unmatched junction bases numbered 1, after V lost 2 bases and J lost 8 bases. The CDR3 loop reads CASSLQREDEQFF. For the CDR3, the DNA is TGTGCCAGCAGCTTACAGCGGGAGGATGAGCAGTTCTTC. The variable domain in full, with the rest retrieved from reference TRBV7-2 and TRBJ2-1, is GAGVSQSPSNKVTEKGKDVELRCDPISGHTALYWYRQSLGQGLEFLIYFQGNSAPDKSGLPSDRFSAERTGGSVSTLTIQRTQQEDSAVYLCASSLQREDEQFFGPGTRLTVL.

The chain has TRBV19 and TRBJ2-1, with 10 bases that match TRBD2. With 2 bases clipped from V and 7 bases from J, the junction kept 5 bases outside the gene matches. Germline CDR1 and CDR2: LNHDA and SQIVND (reference sequence). The CDR3 length is 15 residues. The CDR3 loop is CASSILAGVGNEQFF. In nucleotides, the CDR3 is TGTGCCAGTAGTATACTAGCGGGAGTTGGTAATGAGCAGTTCTTC. The full variable domain, rest sourced from reference TRBV19 and TRBJ2-1, is DGGITQSPKYLFRKEGQNVTLSCEQNLNHDAMYWYRQDPGQGLRLIYYSQIVNDFQKGDIAEGYSVSREKKESFPLTVTSAQKNPTAFYLCASSILAGVGNEQFFGPGTRLTVL.

This chain links TRBV10-3 with TRBJ1-1; D is unresolved. Per the germline V gene, CDR1 is ENHRY and CDR2 is SYGVKD. Between the trimmed V and J ends, which lost 5 bases and 5 bases, there was a span of 18 bases. The CDR3 spans 15 residues. The CDR3, as DNA: TGTGCCATCAGTAGGGCGGGCAGCGGGGAAACTGAAGCTTTCTTT. Translating gives CAISRAGSGETEAFF.

The chain employs TRBV9 and TRBJ1-3, with D maybe TRBD1 (6 bases). This CDR3 comprises 15 residues. Trimming removed 3 bases at V and 2 bases at J, with 12 bases between. Germline CDR1 and CDR2: SGDLS and YYNGEE. CDR3 sequence reads: CASSGSGTTGNTIYF. CDR3 sequence (DNA): TGTGCCAGCAGCGGATCCGGGACAACTGGAAACACCATATATTTT.

This clone was counted a few times. V gene TRBV7-2 combines with J gene TRBJ1-2, with TRBD1 matching over 8 bases. The CDR3 spans 13 residues. Per germline, CDR1 SGHTA and CDR2 FQGNSA. V shed 1 base, J shed 14 bases, and the junction held 9 bases outside the gene matches. CDR3 sequence reads: CASSLGETGAETF. The CDR3 DNA reads as TGTGCCAGCAGCTTAGGGGAGACAGGGGCCGAAACCTTC.

In this sample, this clone turned up a few times. This chain uses TRBV4-1 with TRBJ2-5; D might be TRBD1 (5 bases). The CDR3 has 16 residues. Germline values: CDR1 MGHRA, CDR2 YSYEKL. V lost 0 bases and J lost 3, with 14 bases in between. The CDR3 sequence is CASSQDFAGPEETQYF. For the CDR3, the DNA is TGCGCCAGCAGCCAAGATTTTGCAGGGCCAGAAGAGACCCAGTACTTC.

The chain employs TRBV7-7 and TRBJ2-7, with 9 bases identical to TRBD2. Germline CDR1 is SSHAT and CDR2 is FNYEAQ (reference sequence). J lost 7 bases, V lost 5 bases, and 15 bases had no gene match. The length of the CDR3 is 16 residues. CDR3 sequence: CASSPLTSGRSGEQYF. CDR3 in DNA: TGTGCCAGCAGCCCTCTGACTAGCGGTAGATCTGGAGAGCAGTACTTC.

The genes are TRBV5-1 and TRBJ1-3; D might be TRBD1 (6 bases). Germline CDR1 is SGHRS and CDR2 is YFSETQ. The length of the CDR3 is 16 residues. The V gene lost 7 bases and the J gene lost 0 bases, with 17 bases spanning the gap. This CDR3 is CASAPSQGPSGNTIYF. The CDR3 coding sequence is TGCGCCAGCGCGCCGTCACAGGGCCCCTCTGGAAACACCATATATTTT.

The chain uses TRBV6-6 and TRBJ1-2; weak D call: TRBD1 (6 bases). Germline V gene data show CDR1 as MNHNY and CDR2 as SVGAGI (reference sequence). CDR3 length: 13 amino acids. Trimming cost V 7 bases and J 6 bases, with 15 bases left between them. The CDR3 nucleotides are TGTGCCAGCATAACTCGCCCAGGGGATGGCTACACCTTC. This codes for CASITRPGDGYTF.

This clone was seen only once. This chain joins TRBV10-3 and TRBJ2-3, with 10 bases fitting TRBD2. After removal of 4 bases from V and 3 bases from J, the junction contained 4 bases not matched to a gene. The CDR3 has 15 residues. Germline CDR1 reads ENHRY; CDR2 reads SYGVKD. CDR3 in amino acids: CAISGASGRTDTQYF. CDR3 nucleotides: TGTGCCATCAGTGGGGCTAGCGGGAGAACAGATACGCAGTATTTT.

J is TRBJ2-3 and V is TRBV11-2, with TRBD2 matching over 8 bases. Germline trimming cut 4 bases from V and 6 bases from J; bases unmatched to any gene: 18. In germline, CDR1 is SGHAT, CDR2 FQNNGV. This CDR3 has 18 amino acids. The CDR3 nucleotides are TGTGCCAGCAGCTCCCCCACCGGGACTAGAGCCAGCGCGGATACGCAGTATTTT. This translates into CASSSPTGTRASADTQYF.

There are a few counts of this clone. V gene TRBV18 combines with J gene TRBJ2-6; no firm D call. V was shortened by 0 bases and J by 0 bases, with 9 bases between the two germline ends. The CDR3 length is 17 residues. Germline assignment: CDR1 KGHSH and CDR2 LQKENI. Written as DNA, the CDR3 is TGTGCCAGCTCACCACCCAGGCACCTCTCTGGGGCCAACGTCCTGACTTTC. It is translated as CASSPPRHLSGANVLTF.